This TCR beta chain is from a study of blood T cell repertoires in COVID-19. Germline V lookup: CDR1 SGHDT, CDR2 YYEEEE. Trimming pared 1 base from V and 4 bases from J, leaving 18 bases between. CDR3 length: 18 amino acids. This clone was seen only a few times. Per the authors' pipeline: Amplified reference gene primers provided the basis for estimating nucleated cell counts. Libraries were prepared by immunoSEQ multiplex PCR; TCRdb keeps only in-frame clonotypes and omits some of them. V and J calls and clone size are given by that table; D and trimming were obtained from the DNA. The repertoire holds around 320,000 clones, with approximately 88% as singletons.

The sequencing input was peripheral blood. This sequence originates from a woman aged 25 to 45 who had recovered from COVID-19. The genes are TRBV5-6 and TRBJ2-6, with D uncertain. This chain's CDR3 is CASSLFGPLNTGANVLTF. The CDR3 DNA reads as TGTGCCAGCAGCTTGTTTGGGCCGTTAAATACCGGGGCCAACGTCCTGACTTTC.